What follows describes a single T cell receptor beta chain. The antigen is not known. The source of the sample is a study of vaccination effects on CD4 cells after COVID-19. Study background: Two-dose vaccination with either BNT162b2 or mRNA-1273 was given to the participants.

Libraries were prepared by immunoSEQ multiplex PCR; TCRdb keeps only in-frame clonotypes and omits some of them. This table has just under 75,000 clones, approximately 72% appearing once. Antigen-specific CD4+ T cells expanded by the ViraFEST assay with viral peptide pools were then sequenced. Following a roughly 9-day culture, CD4+ T cells were purified. Vaccinated recipients, who were negative for nucleocapsid antibodies, had no history of SARS-CoV-2 infection. Both day 3 and day 7 saw half the medium replaced with IL-2 medium. The clonotype originates from a human donor who received a COVID-19 vaccine. The sequencing here drew on CD4+ T cells from PBMCs cultured with HCoV-NL63 spike peptides, taken before COVID-19 vaccination.

CDR3 region: CASSLAAGVGVEKLFF. In nucleotides, the CDR3 is TGCGCCAGCAGCTTGGCGGCGGGCGTGGGAGTAGAAAAACTGTTTTTT. The chain links TRBV5-1 to TRBJ1-4, with D hard to call. V lost 0 bases and J lost 8, with 17 bases in between. The CDR3 consists of 16 residues. Germline-derived CDR1 and CDR2 are SGHRS and YFSETQ.